This T cell receptor beta chain derives from a study of T cell responses to AZD1222 COVID-19 vaccine. Broader study findings: Donor demographics were predominantly white British with a female majority; clonal diversity may be underestimated. Spike-wide coverage was observed for vaccine-associated CD4 TCRs, with dominant responses at 160-218 and 743-854. Unmutated variant regions are reportedly targeted by nearly half of spike-specific TCRs. There were repertoire samples only from the period after the peak T cell response.

Germline V lookup: CDR1 SGHRS, CDR2 YFSETQ. Trimming took 4 bases from V and 0 from J, leaving 10 bases between them. This CDR3 is built from 14 residues. Of note for this clone: Its cognate antigen is unknown.

Measured with immunoSEQ multiplex PCR; TCRdb has only the in-frame clones, and not every one. The sample has 150,000 to 200,000 clones, 90% to 95% seen once. This specimen was peripheral blood, taken on day 0 of AZD1222 vaccination. The sequence was obtained from an adult in good health. The gene calls are TRBV5-1 and TRBJ1-1; a weak D match, TRBD1 (5 bases). The CDR3 spells CASSPGTVNTEAFF. CDR3 sequence (DNA): TGCGCCAGCAGCCCCGGGACTGTGAACACTGAAGCTTTCTTT.